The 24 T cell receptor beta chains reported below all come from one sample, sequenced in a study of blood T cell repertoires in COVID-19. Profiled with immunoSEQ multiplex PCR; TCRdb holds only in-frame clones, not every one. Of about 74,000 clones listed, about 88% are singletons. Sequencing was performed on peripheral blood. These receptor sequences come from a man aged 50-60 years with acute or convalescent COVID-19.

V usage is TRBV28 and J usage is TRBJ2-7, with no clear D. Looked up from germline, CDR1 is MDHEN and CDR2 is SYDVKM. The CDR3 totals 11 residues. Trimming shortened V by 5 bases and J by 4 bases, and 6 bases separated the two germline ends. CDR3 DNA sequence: TGTGCCAGCAGTACCACTTACGAGCAGTACGTC. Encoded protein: CASSTTYEQYV.

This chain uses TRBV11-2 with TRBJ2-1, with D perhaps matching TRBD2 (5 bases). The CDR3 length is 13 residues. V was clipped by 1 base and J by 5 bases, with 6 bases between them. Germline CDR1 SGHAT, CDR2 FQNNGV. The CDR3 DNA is TGTGCCAGCAGCTTAGCGGGAAACAATGAGCAGTTCTTC. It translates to CASSLAGNNEQFF. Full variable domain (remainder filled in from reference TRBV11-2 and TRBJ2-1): EAGVAQSPRYKIIEKRQSVAFWCNPISGHATLYWYQQILGQGPKLLIQFQNNGVVDDSQLPKDRFSAERLKGVDSTLKIQPAKLEDSAVYLCASSLAGNNEQFFGPGTRLTVL.

CDR3 in amino acids: CASSFESSTDTQYF. For the CDR3, the DNA is TGTGCCAGCAGTTTTGAGTCGTCCACAGATACGCAGTATTTT. The chain carries TRBV27 and TRBJ2-3; D ambiguous. V was pared by 3 bases and J by 2 bases, with 9 bases between. Germline CDR1 MNHEY, CDR2 SMNVEV (reference sequence). The CDR3 is 14 residues long.

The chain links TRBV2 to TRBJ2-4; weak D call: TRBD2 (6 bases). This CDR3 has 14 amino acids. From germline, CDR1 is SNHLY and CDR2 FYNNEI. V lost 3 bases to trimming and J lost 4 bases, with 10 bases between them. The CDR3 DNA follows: TGTGCCAGCAGTGAGGGGGGTGGTAAAAACATTCAGTACTTC. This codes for CASSEGGGKNIQYF.

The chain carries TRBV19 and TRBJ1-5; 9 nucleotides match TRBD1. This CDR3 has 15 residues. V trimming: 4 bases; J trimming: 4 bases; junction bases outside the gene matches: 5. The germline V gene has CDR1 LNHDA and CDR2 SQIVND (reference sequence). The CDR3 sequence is CASSNWGQGNQPQHF. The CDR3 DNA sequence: TGTGCCAGTAGTAATTGGGGACAGGGTAATCAGCCCCAGCATTTT.

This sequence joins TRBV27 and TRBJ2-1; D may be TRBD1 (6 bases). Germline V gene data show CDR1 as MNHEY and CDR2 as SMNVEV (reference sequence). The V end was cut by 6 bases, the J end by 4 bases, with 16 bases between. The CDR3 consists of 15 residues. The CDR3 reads CASSPTGPLYNEQFF. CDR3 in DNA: TGTGCCAGCAGCCCTACAGGGCCCCTTTACAATGAGCAGTTCTTC.

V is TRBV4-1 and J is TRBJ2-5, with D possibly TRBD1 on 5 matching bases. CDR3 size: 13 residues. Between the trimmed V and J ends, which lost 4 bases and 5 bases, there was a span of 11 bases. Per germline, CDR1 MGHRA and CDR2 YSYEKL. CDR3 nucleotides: TGCGCCAGCAGCCCGCAGGGTTCTGAGACCCAGTACTTC. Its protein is CASSPQGSETQYF.

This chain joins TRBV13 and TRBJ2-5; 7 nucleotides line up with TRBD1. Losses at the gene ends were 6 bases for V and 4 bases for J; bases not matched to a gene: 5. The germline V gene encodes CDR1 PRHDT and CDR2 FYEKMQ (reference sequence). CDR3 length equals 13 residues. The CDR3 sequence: CASRPQGPETQYF. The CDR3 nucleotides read TGTGCCAGCAGACCACAGGGGCCAGAGACCCAGTACTTC.

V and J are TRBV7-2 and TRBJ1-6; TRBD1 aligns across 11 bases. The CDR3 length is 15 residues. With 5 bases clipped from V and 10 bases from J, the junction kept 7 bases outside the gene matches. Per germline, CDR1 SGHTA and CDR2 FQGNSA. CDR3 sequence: CASSRTGGGYSPLHF. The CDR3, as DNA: TGTGCCAGCAGCCGGACAGGGGGCGGATACTCACCCCTCCACTTT.

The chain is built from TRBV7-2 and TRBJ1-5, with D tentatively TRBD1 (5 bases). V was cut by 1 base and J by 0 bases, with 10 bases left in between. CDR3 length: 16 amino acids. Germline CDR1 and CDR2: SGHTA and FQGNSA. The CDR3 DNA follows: TGTGCCAGCAGCTTAGGACCAGGGTATAGCAATCAGCCCCAGCATTTT. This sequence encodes CASSLGPGYSNQPQHF.

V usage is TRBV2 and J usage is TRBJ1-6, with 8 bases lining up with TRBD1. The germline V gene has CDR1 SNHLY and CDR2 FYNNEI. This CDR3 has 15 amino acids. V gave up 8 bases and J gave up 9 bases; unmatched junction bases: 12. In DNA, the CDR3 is TGTGCCAGCGTCCGAAGCGCAGGGGGCAGTTCACCCCTCCACTTT. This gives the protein CASVRSAGGSSPLHF.

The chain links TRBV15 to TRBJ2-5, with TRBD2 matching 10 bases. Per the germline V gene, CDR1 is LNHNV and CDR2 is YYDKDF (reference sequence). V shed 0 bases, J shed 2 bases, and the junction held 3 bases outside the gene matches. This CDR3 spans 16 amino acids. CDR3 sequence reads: CATSRDLAGEQETQYF. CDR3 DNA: TGTGCCACCAGCAGAGACCTAGCGGGGGAACAAGAGACCCAGTACTTC. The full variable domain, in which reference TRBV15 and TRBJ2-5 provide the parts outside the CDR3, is DAMVIQNPRYQVTQFGKPVTLSCSQTLNHNVMYWYQQKSSQAPKLLFHYYDKDFNNEADTPDNFQSRRPNTSFCFLDIRSPGLGDTAMYLCATSRDLAGEQETQYFGPGTRLLVL.

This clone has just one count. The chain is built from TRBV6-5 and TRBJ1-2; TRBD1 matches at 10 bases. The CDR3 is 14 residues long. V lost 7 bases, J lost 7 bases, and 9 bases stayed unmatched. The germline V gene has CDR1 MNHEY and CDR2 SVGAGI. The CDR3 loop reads CASTHQTGGSGYTF. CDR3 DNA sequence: TGTGCCAGCACCCACCAGACAGGGGGCTCTGGCTACACCTTC.

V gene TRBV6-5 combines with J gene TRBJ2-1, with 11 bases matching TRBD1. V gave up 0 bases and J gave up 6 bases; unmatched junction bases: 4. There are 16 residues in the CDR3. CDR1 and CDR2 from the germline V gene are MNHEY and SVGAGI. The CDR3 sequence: CASSYSMGTGGNEQFF. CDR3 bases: TGTGCCAGCAGTTACTCGATGGGGACAGGGGGCAATGAGCAGTTCTTC.

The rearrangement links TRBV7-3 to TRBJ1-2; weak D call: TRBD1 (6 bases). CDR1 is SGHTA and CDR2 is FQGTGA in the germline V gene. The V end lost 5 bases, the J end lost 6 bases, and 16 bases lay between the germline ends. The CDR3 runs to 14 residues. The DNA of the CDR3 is TGTGCCAGCAGCCTTACAGGGTCTAGTAATGGCTACACCTTC. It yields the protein CASSLTGSSNGYTF. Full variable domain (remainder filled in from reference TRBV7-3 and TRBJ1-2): GAGVSQTPSNKVTEKGKYVELRCDPISGHTALYWYRQSLGQGPEFLIYFQGTGAADDSGLPNDRFFAVRPEGSVSTLKIQRTERGDSAVYLCASSLTGSSNGYTFGSGTRLTVV.

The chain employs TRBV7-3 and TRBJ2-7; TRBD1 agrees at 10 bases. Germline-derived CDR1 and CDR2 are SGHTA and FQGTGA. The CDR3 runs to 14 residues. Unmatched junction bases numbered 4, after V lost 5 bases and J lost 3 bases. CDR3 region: CASSPRDRGYEQYF. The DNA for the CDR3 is TGTGCCAGCAGCCCGCGGGACAGGGGCTACGAGCAGTACTTC.

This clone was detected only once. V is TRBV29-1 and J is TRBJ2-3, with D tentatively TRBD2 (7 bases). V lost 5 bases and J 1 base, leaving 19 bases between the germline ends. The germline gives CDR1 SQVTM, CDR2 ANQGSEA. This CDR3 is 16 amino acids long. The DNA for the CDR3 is TGCAGCGTTACCTGGTCATGGGGGGGCGGCACAGATACGCAGTATTTT. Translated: CSVTWSWGGGTDTQYF.

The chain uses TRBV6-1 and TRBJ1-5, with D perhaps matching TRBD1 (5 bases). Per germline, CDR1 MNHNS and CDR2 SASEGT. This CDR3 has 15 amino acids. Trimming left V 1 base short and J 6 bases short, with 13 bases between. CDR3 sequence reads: CASSEGPGRSQPQHF. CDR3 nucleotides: TGTGCCAGCAGTGAAGGGCCAGGGCGAAGTCAGCCCCAGCATTTT.

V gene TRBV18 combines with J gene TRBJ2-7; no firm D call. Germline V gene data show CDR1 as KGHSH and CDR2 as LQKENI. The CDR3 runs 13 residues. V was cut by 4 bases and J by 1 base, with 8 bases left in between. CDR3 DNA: TGTGCCAGCTCACTGCTAACTTCCTACGAGCAGTACTTC. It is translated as CASSLLTSYEQYF. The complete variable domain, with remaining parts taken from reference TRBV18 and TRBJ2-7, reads NAGVMQNPRHLVRRRGQEARLRCSPMKGHSHVYWYRQLPEEGLKFMVYLQKENIIDESGMPKERFSAEFPKEGPSILRIQQVVRGDSAAYFCASSLLTSYEQYFGPGTRLTVT.

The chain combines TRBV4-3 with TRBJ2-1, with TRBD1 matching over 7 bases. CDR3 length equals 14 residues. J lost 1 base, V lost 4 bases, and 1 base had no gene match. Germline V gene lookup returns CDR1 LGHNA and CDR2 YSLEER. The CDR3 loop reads CASSLTGSYNEQFF. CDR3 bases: TGCGCCAGCAGCCTGACAGGGTCCTACAATGAGCAGTTCTTC.

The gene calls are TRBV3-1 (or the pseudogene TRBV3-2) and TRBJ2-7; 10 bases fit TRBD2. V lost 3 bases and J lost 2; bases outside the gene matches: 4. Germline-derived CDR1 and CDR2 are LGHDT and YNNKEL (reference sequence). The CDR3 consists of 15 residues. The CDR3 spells CASSHPSGGPYEQYF. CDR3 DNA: TGTGCCAGCAGCCACCCTAGCGGGGGCCCCTACGAGCAGTACTTC.

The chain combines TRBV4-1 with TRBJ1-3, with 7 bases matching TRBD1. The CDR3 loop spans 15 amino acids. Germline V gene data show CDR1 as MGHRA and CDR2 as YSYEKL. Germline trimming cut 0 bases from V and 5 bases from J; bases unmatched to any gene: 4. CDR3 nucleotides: TGCGCCAGCAGCCAAGATGGAGGGGGCCGAAACACCATATATTTT. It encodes CASSQDGGGRNTIYF.

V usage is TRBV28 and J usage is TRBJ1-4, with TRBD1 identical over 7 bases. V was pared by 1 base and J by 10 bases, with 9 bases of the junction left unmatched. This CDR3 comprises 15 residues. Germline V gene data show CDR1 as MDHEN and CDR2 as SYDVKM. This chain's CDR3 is CASSLFGRGRGKLFF. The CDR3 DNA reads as TGTGCCAGCAGTTTATTCGGTAGGGGGCGAGGAAAACTGTTTTTT. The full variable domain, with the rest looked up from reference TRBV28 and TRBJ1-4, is DVKVTQSSRYLVKRTGEKVFLECVQDMDHENMFWYRQDPGLGLRLIYFSYDVKMKEKGDIPEGYSVSREKKERFSLILESASTNQTSMYLCASSLFGRGRGKLFFGSGTQLSVL.

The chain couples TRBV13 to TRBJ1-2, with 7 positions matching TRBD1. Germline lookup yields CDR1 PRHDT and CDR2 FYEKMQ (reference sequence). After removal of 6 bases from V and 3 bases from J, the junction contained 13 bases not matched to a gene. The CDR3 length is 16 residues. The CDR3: CASSPRQIRGDYGYTF. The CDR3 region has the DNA TGTGCCAGCAGTCCGAGACAGATCAGGGGGGACTATGGCTACACCTTC.